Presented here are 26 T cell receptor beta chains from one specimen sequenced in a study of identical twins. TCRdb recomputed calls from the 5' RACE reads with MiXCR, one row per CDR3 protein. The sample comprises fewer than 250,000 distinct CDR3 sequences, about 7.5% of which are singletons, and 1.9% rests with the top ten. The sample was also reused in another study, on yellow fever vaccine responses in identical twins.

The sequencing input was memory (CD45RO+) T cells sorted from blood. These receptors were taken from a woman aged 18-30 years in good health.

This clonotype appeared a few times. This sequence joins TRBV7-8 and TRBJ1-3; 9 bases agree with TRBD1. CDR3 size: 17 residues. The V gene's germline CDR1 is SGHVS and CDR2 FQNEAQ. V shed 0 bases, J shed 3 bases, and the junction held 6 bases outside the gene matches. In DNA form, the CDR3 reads TGTGCCAGCAGCTTAGCGCAGAGACAGGGGGTTGGAAACACCATATATTTT. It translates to CASSLAQRQGVGNTIYF. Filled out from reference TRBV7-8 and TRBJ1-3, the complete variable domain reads GAGVSQSPRYKVAKRGQDVALRCDPISGHVSLFWYQQALGQGPEFLTYFQNEAQLDKSGLPSDRFFAERPEGSVSTLKIQRTQQEDSAVYLCASSLAQRQGVGNTIYFGEGSWLTVV.

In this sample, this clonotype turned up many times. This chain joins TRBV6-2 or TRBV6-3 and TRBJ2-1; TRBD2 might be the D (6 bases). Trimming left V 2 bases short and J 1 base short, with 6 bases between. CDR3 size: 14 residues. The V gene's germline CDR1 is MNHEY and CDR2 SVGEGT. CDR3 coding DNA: TGTGCCAGCAGTTACGCGGGGTCCTACAATGAGCAGTTCTTC. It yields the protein CASSYAGSYNEQFF.

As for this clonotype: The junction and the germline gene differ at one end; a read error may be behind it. The CDR3 reads CASRLGLAGKLTDTQYF. The CDR3 DNA reads TGCGCCAGCAGGTTGGGACTAGCGGGAAAACTCACAGATACGCAGTATTTT. The gene calls are TRBV5-1 and TRBJ2-3; 13 bases fit TRBD2. Germline values: CDR1 SGHRS, CDR2 YFSETQ. CDR3 length: 17 amino acids.

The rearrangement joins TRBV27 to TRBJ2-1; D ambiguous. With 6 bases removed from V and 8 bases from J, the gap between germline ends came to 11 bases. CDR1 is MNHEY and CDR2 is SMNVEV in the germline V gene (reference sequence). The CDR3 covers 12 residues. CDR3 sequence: CASSRLEDEQFF. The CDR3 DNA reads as TGTGCCAGCAGCCGGCTAGAAGATGAGCAGTTCTTC.

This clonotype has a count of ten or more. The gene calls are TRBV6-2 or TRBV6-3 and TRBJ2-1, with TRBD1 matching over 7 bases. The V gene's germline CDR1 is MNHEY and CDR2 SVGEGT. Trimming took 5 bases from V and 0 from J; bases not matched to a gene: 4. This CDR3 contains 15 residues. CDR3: CASSQGQSSYNEQFF. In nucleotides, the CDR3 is TGTGCCAGCAGTCAGGGACAGAGCTCCTACAATGAGCAGTTCTTC.

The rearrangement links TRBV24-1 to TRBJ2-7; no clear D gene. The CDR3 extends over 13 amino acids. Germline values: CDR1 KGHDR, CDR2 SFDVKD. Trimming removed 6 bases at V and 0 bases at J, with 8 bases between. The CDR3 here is CATSRPGSYEQYF. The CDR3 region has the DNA TGTGCCACCAGTCGACCGGGCTCCTACGAGCAGTACTTC.

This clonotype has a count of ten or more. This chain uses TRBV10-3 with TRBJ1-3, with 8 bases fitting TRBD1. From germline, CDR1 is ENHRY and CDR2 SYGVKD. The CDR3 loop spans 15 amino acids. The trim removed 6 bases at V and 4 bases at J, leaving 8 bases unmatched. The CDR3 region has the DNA TGTGCCATCAGCGGGACAGGAACAACGGGAAACACCATATATTTT. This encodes CAISGTGTTGNTIYF.

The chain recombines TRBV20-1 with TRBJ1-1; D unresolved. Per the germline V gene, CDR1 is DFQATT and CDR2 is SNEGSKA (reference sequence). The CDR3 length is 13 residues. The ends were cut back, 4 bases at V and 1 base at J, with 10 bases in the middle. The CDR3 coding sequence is TGCAGTGCTATCCTCGCCGGGAACACTGAAGCTTTCTTT. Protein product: CSAILAGNTEAFF.

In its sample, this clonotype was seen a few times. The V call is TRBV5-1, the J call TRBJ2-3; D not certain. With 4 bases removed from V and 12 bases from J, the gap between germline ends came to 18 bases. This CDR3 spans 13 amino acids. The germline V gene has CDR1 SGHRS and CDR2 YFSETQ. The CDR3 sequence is CASSPILDGSQYF. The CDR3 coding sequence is TGCGCCAGCAGCCCAATCTTGGACGGCAGTCAGTATTTT.

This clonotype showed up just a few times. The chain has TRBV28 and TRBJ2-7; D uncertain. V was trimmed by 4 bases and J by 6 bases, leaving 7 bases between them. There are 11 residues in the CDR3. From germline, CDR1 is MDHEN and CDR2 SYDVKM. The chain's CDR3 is CASSSGPEQYF. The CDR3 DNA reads TGTGCCAGCAGTTCCGGGCCCGAGCAGTACTTC.

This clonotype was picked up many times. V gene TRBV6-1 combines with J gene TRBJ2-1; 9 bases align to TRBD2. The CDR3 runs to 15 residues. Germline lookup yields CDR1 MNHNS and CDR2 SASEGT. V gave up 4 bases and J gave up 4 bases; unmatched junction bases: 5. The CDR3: CASSASGASYNEQFF. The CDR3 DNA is TGTGCCAGCAGTGCTAGCGGGGCAAGTTACAATGAGCAGTTCTTC.

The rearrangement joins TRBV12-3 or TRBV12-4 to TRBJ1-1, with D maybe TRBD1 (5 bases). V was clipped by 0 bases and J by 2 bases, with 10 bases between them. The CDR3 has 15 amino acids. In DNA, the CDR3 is TGTGCCAGCAGTTTAGCGGCAGGGATAAACACTGAAGCTTTCTTT. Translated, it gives CASSLAAGINTEAFF.

Here the CDR3 reads CAGRSGRELSGELFF. CDR3 nucleotides: TGTGCCGGACGATCTGGGCGGGAGCTGTCCGGGGAGCTGTTTTTT. The chain uses TRBV6-2 or TRBV6-3 and TRBJ2-2, with TRBD2 matching over 7 bases. The CDR3 spans 15 residues. Germline V lookup: CDR1 MNHEY, CDR2 SVGEGT. V trimming: 11 bases; J trimming: 6 bases; junction bases outside the gene matches: 15.

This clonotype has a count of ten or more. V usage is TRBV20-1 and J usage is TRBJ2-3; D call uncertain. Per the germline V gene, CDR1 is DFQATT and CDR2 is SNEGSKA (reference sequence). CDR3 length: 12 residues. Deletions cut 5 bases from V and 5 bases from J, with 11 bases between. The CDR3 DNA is TGCAGTGCTCCGAACTGGGGAGATACGCAGTATTTT. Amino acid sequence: CSAPNWGDTQYF.

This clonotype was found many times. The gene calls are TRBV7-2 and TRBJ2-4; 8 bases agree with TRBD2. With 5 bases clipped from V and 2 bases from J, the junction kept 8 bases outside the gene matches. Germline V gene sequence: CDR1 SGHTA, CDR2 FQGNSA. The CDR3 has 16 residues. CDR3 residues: CASSLVGGGTKNIQYF. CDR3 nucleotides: TGTGCCAGCAGCCTAGTCGGGGGGGGTACCAAAAACATTCAGTACTTC. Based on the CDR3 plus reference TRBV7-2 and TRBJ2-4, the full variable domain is GAGVSQSPSNKVTEKGKDVELRCDPISGHTALYWYRQSLGQGLEFLIYFQGNSAPDKSGLPSDRFSAERTGGSVSTLTIQRTQQEDSAVYLCASSLVGGGTKNIQYFGAGTRLSVL.

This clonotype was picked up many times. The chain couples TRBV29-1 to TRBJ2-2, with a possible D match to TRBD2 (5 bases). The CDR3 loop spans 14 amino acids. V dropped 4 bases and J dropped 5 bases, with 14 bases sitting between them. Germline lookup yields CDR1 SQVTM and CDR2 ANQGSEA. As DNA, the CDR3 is TGCAGCGTTGCCCCGGGGTTCGAGACCGGGGAGCTGTTTTTT. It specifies CSVAPGFETGELFF.

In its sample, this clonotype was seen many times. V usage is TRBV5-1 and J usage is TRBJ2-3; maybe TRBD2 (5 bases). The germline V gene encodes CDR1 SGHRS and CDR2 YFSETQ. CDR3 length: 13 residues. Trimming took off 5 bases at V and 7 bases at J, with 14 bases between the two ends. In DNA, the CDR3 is TGCGCCAGCAGTCAAAATACCGGGAATACGCAGTATTTT. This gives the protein CASSQNTGNTQYF.

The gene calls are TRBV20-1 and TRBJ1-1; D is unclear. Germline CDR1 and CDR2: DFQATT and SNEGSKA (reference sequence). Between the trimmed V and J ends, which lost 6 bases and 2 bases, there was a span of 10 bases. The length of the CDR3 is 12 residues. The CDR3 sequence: CSASPVNTEAFF. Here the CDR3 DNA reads TGCAGTGCCTCGCCAGTAAACACTGAAGCTTTCTTT.

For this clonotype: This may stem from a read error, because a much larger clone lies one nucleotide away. For the CDR3, the DNA is TGTGCCATCACGGGACAGGGACCCTATGGCTACACCTTC. Its translation: CAITGQGPYGYTF. This chain connects TRBV10-3 to TRBJ1-2; TRBD1 matches 9 bases. Germline trimming cut 7 bases from V and 4 bases from J; bases unmatched to any gene: 4. Germline V gene lookup returns CDR1 ENHRY and CDR2 SYGVKD. The CDR3 is 13 amino acids.

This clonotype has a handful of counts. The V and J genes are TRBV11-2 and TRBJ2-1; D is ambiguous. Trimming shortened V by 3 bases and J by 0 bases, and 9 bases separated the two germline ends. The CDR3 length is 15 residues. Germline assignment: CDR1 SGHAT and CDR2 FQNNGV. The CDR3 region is CASSFQLSSYNEQFF. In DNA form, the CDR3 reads TGTGCCAGCAGCTTCCAGCTGAGCTCCTACAATGAGCAGTTCTTC.

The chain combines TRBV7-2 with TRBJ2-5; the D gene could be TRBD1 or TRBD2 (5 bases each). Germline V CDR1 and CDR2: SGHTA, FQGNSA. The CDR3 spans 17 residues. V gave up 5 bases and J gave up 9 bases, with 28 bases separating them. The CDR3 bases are TGTGCCAGCAGCCCACCGGGGCGAGAAGTAAATATCGGGTCCCAGTACTTC. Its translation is CASSPPGREVNIGSQYF.

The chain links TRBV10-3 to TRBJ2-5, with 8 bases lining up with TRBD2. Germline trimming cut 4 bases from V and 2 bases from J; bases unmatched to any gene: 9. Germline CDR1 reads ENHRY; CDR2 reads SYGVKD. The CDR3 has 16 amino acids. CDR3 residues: CAISARAGAGQETQYF. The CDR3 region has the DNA TGTGCCATCAGTGCTCGAGCGGGAGCGGGGCAAGAGACCCAGTACTTC.

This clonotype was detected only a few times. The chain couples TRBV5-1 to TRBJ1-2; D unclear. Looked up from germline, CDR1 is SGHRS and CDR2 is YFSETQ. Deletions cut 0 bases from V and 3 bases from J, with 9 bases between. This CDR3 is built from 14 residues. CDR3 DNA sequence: TGCGCCAGCAGCTTGGAGAATAATGACTATGGCTACACCTTC. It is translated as CASSLENNDYGYTF.

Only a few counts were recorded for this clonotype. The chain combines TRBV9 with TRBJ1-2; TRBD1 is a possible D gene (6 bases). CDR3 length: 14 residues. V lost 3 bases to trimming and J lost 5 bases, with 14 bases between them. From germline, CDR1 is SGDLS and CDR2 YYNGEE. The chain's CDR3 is CASSGQERAYGYTF. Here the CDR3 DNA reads TGTGCCAGCAGCGGACAGGAAAGGGCGTATGGCTACACCTTC.

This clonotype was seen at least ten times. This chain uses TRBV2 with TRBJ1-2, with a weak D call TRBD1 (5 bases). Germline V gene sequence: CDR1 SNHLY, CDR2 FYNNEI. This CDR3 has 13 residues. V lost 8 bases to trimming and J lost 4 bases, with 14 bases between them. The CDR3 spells CASGTGSLYGYTF. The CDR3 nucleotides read TGTGCCAGCGGTACAGGATCTCTCTATGGCTACACCTTC. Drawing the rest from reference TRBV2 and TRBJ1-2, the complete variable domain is EPEVTQTPSHQVTQMGQEVILRCVPISNHLYFYWYRQILGQKVEFLVSFYNNEISEKSEIFDDQFSVERPDGSNFTLKIRSTKLEDSAMYFCASGTGSLYGYTFGSGTRLTVV.

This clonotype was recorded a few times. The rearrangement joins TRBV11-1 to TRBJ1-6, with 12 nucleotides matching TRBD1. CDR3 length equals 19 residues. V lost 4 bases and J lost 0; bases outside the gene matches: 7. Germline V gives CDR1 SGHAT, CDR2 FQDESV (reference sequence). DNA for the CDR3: TGTGCCAGCAGCTCCGGGACAGGGGGCAGTCTCTCCTATAATTCACCCCTCCACTTT. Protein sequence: CASSSGTGGSLSYNSPLHF.